These T cell receptor beta chains were read from a single sample in a study of metastatic and nonmetastatic thyroid tumors. TCRdb re-analyzed the PCR reads through MiXCR. Of about 38,000 clones detected, less than 50% appear once; the ten largest clones hold 24%. The material sequenced was tumor tissue. These receptors all come from a male donor with papillary thyroid cancer or a benign thyroid nodule (not recorded which). Some clones in this sample may be carry-over from other donors' samples. Each CDR3 is given with its conserved first and last residue. The D gene is left open where the match is weak. Clone sizes are given selectively: once, few, many, or a class where the clone is expanded.

V gene: TRBV2; D gene: -; J gene: TRBJ1-6; clone size: -; CDR3 DNA: TGTGCCAGCAGTCCCGACCGGAGCTCCTATAATTCACCCCTCCACTTT; CDR3 protein: CASSPDRSSYNSPLHF
V gene: TRBV11-2; D gene: TRBD2; J gene: TRBJ2-7; clone size: -; CDR3 DNA: TGTGCCAGCAGCTTAGTCCCTAGCGGGAGTTCCCTCGAGCAGTACTTC; CDR3 protein: CASSLVPSGSSLEQYF
V gene: TRBV20-1; D gene: TRBD2; J gene: TRBJ2-7; clone size: -; CDR3 DNA: TGCAGTGCTTGGGGACTAGCGGGAACTAACGAGCAGTACTTC; CDR3 protein: CSAWGLAGTNEQYF
V gene: TRBV9; D gene: -; J gene: TRBJ1-3; clone size: -; CDR3 DNA: TGTGCCAGCAGCGTAGAGGTCACCCAGTCTGGAAACACCATATATTTT; CDR3 protein: CASSVEVTQSGNTIYF
V gene: TRBV12-3/TRBV12-4; D gene: -; J gene: TRBJ2-7; clone size: -; CDR3 DNA: TGTGCCAGCAGTTTCGTTAGCGTGACCTACGAGCAGTACTTC; CDR3 protein: CASSFVSVTYEQYF
V gene: TRBV30; D gene: -; J gene: TRBJ2-2; clone size: -; CDR3 DNA: TGTGCCTGGGGGACCTTGGAACTGTTTTTT; CDR3 protein: CAWGTLELFF
V gene: TRBV4-1; D gene: -; J gene: TRBJ2-5; clone size: -; CDR3 DNA: TGCGCAAGCAGCCAGAGGTCGGGGCCGGGGGAGACCCAGTACTTC; CDR3 protein: CASSQRSGPGETQYF
V gene: TRBV6-1; D gene: -; J gene: TRBJ2-5; clone size: few; CDR3 DNA: TGTGCCAGCAGTGAAGCGTTAGGGGGGACCGAGACCCAGTACTTC; CDR3 protein: CASSEALGGTETQYF
V gene: TRBV19; D gene: TRBD1; J gene: TRBJ1-1; clone size: -; CDR3 DNA: TGTGCCAGTAGTATTACAGGGGGCGCGGGGGGCACTGAAGCTTTCTTT; CDR3 protein: CASSITGGAGGTEAFF
V gene: TRBV18; D gene: -; J gene: TRBJ2-7; clone size: -; CDR3 DNA: TGTGCCAGCTCACCAGGCGGGACGCCTTCCTACGAGCAGTACTTC; CDR3 protein: CASSPGGTPSYEQYF
V gene: TRBV7-6; D gene: -; J gene: TRBJ1-1; clone size: few; CDR3 DNA: TGTGCCAGCAGCTTAGTTGTCATGAACACTGAAGCTTTCTTT; CDR3 protein: CASSLVVMNTEAFF
V gene: TRBV7-2; D gene: -; J gene: TRBJ1-6; clone size: few; CDR3 DNA: TGTGCCAGCAGCTTAGACGGAAATTCACCCCTCCACTTT; CDR3 protein: CASSLDGNSPLHF
V gene: TRBV6-1; D gene: -; J gene: TRBJ2-2; clone size: -; CDR3 DNA: TGTGCCAGCAGGGGCTCGAACACCGGGGAGCTGTTTTTT; CDR3 protein: CASRGSNTGELFF
V gene: TRBV11-2; D gene: -; J gene: TRBJ2-2; clone size: -; CDR3 DNA: TGTGCCAGCAGCCGATTCGACTCAGCGAACACCGGGGAGCTGTTTTTT; CDR3 protein: CASSRFDSANTGELFF
V gene: TRBV6-5; D gene: -; J gene: TRBJ1-1; clone size: -; CDR3 DNA: TGTGCCAGCAGTTACCAGGGGTCCACTGAAGCTTTCTTT; CDR3 protein: CASSYQGSTEAFF
V gene: TRBV6-5; D gene: -; J gene: TRBJ2-7; clone size: few; CDR3 DNA: TGTGCCAGCAGTTACAACACGAATTACGAGCAGTACTTC; CDR3 protein: CASSYNTNYEQYF
V gene: TRBV4-2; D gene: -; J gene: TRBJ2-5; clone size: -; CDR3 DNA: TGTGCCAGCAGTCAAACCCAGGACAGACAAGAGACCCAGTACTTC; CDR3 protein: CASSQTQDRQETQYF
V gene: TRBV3-1; D gene: -; J gene: TRBJ2-7; clone size: -; CDR3 DNA: TGTGCCAGCAGCCCCACGCCAAGCGGGCAGACAGAGCAGTACTTC; CDR3 protein: CASSPTPSGQTEQYF
V gene: TRBV29-1; D gene: TRBD1; J gene: TRBJ1-1; clone size: -; CDR3 DNA: TGCAGCGTTCGGACAGGGGAAAGGAACACTGAAGCTTTCTTT; CDR3 protein: CSVRTGERNTEAFF
V gene: TRBV6-1; D gene: -; J gene: TRBJ1-3; clone size: -; CDR3 DNA: TGTGCCAGCACCCGACAGAACTCTGGAAACACCATATATTTT; CDR3 protein: CASTRQNSGNTIYF
V gene: TRBV4-3; D gene: -; J gene: TRBJ1-3; clone size: few; CDR3 DNA: TGCGCCAGCAGCCAAACCTCTGGAAACACCATATATTTT; CDR3 protein: CASSQTSGNTIYF
V gene: TRBV30; D gene: -; J gene: TRBJ2-5; clone size: -; CDR3 DNA: TGTGCCTGGAGTTCTGGACGGGAGACCCAGTACTTC; CDR3 protein: CAWSSGRETQYF
V gene: TRBV6-4; D gene: TRBD2; J gene: TRBJ2-3; clone size: -; CDR3 DNA: TGTGCCAGCAGTGACACTAGCGGGGGCACAGATACGCAGTATTTT; CDR3 protein: CASSDTSGGTDTQYF
V gene: TRBV27; D gene: TRBD1; J gene: TRBJ2-3; clone size: few; CDR3 DNA: TGTGCCAGCAGTTTCAGGACAGGGACAGATACGCAGTATTTT; CDR3 protein: CASSFRTGTDTQYF
V gene: TRBV24-1; D gene: TRBD1; J gene: TRBJ2-5; clone size: few; CDR3 DNA: TGTGCCACCGGGGGACAGGGACAGAAGACCCAGTACTTC; CDR3 protein: CATGGQGQKTQYF
V gene: TRBV5-1; D gene: -; J gene: TRBJ1-4; clone size: once; CDR3 DNA: TGCGCCAGCAGCTTCTGGCAGGGAAGTGAAAAACTGTTTTTT; CDR3 protein: CASSFWQGSEKLFF
V gene: TRBV5-5; D gene: -; J gene: TRBJ1-3; clone size: -; CDR3 DNA: TGTGCCAGCAGCCGCCTGCCTACAGGAGGGGGAAACACCATATATTTT; CDR3 protein: CASSRLPTGGGNTIYF
V gene: TRBV20-1; D gene: TRBD1; J gene: TRBJ2-7; clone size: -; CDR3 DNA: TGCAGTGCCGAGTCACCGGGACAGGGGGCCCCCGAGCAGTACTTC; CDR3 protein: CSAESPGQGAPEQYF
V gene: TRBV20-1; D gene: -; J gene: TRBJ2-7; clone size: -; CDR3 DNA: TGCAGTGCTAGAGATCTCGGCCACTCCTACGAGCAGTACTTC; CDR3 protein: CSARDLGHSYEQYF
V gene: TRBV6-2/TRBV6-3; D gene: TRBD2; J gene: TRBJ2-7; clone size: few; CDR3 DNA: TGTGCCAGCAGATCCAGCGGGGCTTACGAGCAGTACTTC; CDR3 protein: CASRSSGAYEQYF
V gene: TRBV4-3; D gene: -; J gene: TRBJ1-5; clone size: -; CDR3 DNA: TGCGCCAGCAGCCAAGACCTCAGGGAGGGACAGCCCCAGCATTTT; CDR3 protein: CASSQDLREGQPQHF
V gene: TRBV27; D gene: TRBD2; J gene: TRBJ2-7; clone size: few; CDR3 DNA: TGTGCCAGCAGTTCTCCGGGACTAGCGGTGCGCGAGCAGTACTTC; CDR3 protein: CASSSPGLAVREQYF
V gene: TRBV5-1; D gene: TRBD2; J gene: TRBJ2-1; clone size: -; CDR3 DNA: TGCGCCAGCAGACCGGGACTAGCGGGAGGGCCGTACAATGAGCAGTTCTTC; CDR3 protein: CASRPGLAGGPYNEQFF
V gene: TRBV20-1; D gene: -; J gene: TRBJ2-1; clone size: -; CDR3 DNA: TGCAGTGCTAGAGAGCGGGATTTCACCTACAATGAGCAGTTCTTC; CDR3 protein: CSARERDFTYNEQFF
V gene: TRBV7-6; D gene: -; J gene: TRBJ2-7; clone size: -; CDR3 DNA: TGTGCCAGCAGCCAGGCACAGGGCCCTTCCTACGAGCAGTACTTC; CDR3 protein: CASSQAQGPSYEQYF
V gene: TRBV20-1; D gene: -; J gene: TRBJ1-6; clone size: few; CDR3 DNA: TGCAGTGCTACCCTTCTTGTGGGAAATTCACCCCTCCACTTT; CDR3 protein: CSATLLVGNSPLHF
V gene: TRBV5-1; D gene: -; J gene: TRBJ1-1; clone size: -; CDR3 DNA: TGCGCCAGCAGCTTGGTAGGTGGGAACACTGAAGCTTTCTTT; CDR3 protein: CASSLVGGNTEAFF
V gene: TRBV4-1; D gene: -; J gene: TRBJ2-6; clone size: once; CDR3 DNA: TGCGCCAGCAGCCAAGACAGCTCTGGGGCCAACGTCCTGACTTTC; CDR3 protein: CASSQDSSGANVLTF
V gene: TRBV6-1; D gene: TRBD1; J gene: TRBJ1-6; clone size: -; CDR3 DNA: TGTGCCACCAGACGGACAGGGCGAAATTCACCCCTCCACTTT; CDR3 protein: CATRRTGRNSPLHF
V gene: TRBV2; D gene: -; J gene: TRBJ1-6; clone size: few; CDR3 DNA: TGTGCCAGCACCGGAGGACGGTATAATTCACCCCTCCACTTT; CDR3 protein: CASTGGRYNSPLHF
V gene: TRBV6-1; D gene: TRBD1; J gene: TRBJ2-7; clone size: -; CDR3 DNA: TGTGCCAGCAGTGAAGTTGGACAGGCCCAGCAGTACTTC; CDR3 protein: CASSEVGQAQQYF
V gene: TRBV6-1; D gene: -; J gene: TRBJ1-6; clone size: -; CDR3 DNA: TGTGCCAGCAGTGACGAGCAGGGAAGTTCACCCCTCCACTTT; CDR3 protein: CASSDEQGSSPLHF
V gene: TRBV6-6; D gene: -; J gene: TRBJ2-1; clone size: few; CDR3 DNA: TGTGCCAGCAGCTTACAAGGGGGGGCCCTTAATGAGCAGTTCTTC; CDR3 protein: CASSLQGGALNEQFF
V gene: TRBV20-1; D gene: TRBD1; J gene: TRBJ2-5; clone size: -; CDR3 DNA: TGCAGTGCTGACGGGGGAGGGACAGGGGGCTCTCAAGAGACCCAGTACTTC; CDR3 protein: CSADGGGTGGSQETQYF
V gene: TRBV20-1; D gene: -; J gene: TRBJ2-1; clone size: -; CDR3 DNA: TGCAGTGCTAGAGATGGGCGGGAAAACAATGAGCAGTTCTTC; CDR3 protein: CSARDGRENNEQFF
V gene: TRBV12-3/TRBV12-4; D gene: TRBD2; J gene: TRBJ2-1; clone size: -; CDR3 DNA: TGTGCCAGCAGTTTAATAGCGGGAGGGAGCAATGAGCAGTTCTTC; CDR3 protein: CASSLIAGGSNEQFF
V gene: TRBV28; D gene: TRBD2; J gene: TRBJ2-7; clone size: -; CDR3 DNA: TGTGCCAGCAGTCTTAGCGGGAGCGGCTACGAGCAGTACTTC; CDR3 protein: CASSLSGSGYEQYF
V gene: TRBV27; D gene: -; J gene: TRBJ2-7; clone size: few; CDR3 DNA: TGTGCCAGCAGTTTAGCGGGACTCAAAATTTACGAGCAGTACTTC; CDR3 protein: CASSLAGLKIYEQYF
V gene: TRBV19; D gene: -; J gene: TRBJ1-5; clone size: few; CDR3 DNA: TGTGCCAGTAGTATAGAAGCCAGAAGCAATCAGCCCCAGCATTTT; CDR3 protein: CASSIEARSNQPQHF
V gene: TRBV12-3/TRBV12-4; D gene: TRBD2; J gene: TRBJ2-7; clone size: few; CDR3 DNA: TGTGCCAGCAGCCCAGGACTAGCGGGGACCCCTATACGAGAGCAGTACTTC; CDR3 protein: CASSPGLAGTPIREQYF